The T cell receptor (beta chain) under discussion was sequenced for a study of T cell responses to AZD1222 COVID-19 vaccine. Study conclusions and caveats: Clonal diversity may have been underestimated in mostly white British donors.

A note on this clone: Its target is unknown.

J was trimmed by 5 bases and V by 2 bases; bases with no gene match: 9. Looked up from germline, CDR1 is SGHRS and CDR2 is YFSETQ. CDR3 length: 15 residues. TCRdb keeps only in-frame clones here, not all; method: immunoSEQ multiplex PCR. The sample yields 70,000 to 95,000 clones, around nine tenths seen once. The rearrangement uses TRBV5-1 and TRBJ2-7, with 8 nucleotides matching TRBD1. The source was peripheral blood, collected on day 0 of MenACWY control vaccination. This receptor was obtained from an adult in good health. CDR3: CASSLGQGINDEQYF. Here the CDR3 DNA reads TGCGCCAGCAGCTTAGGACAGGGTATTAACGACGAGCAGTACTTC.